This T cell receptor beta chain was sequenced during a study of T cells after yellow fever vaccination. The CDR3 loop spans 15 amino acids. Germline V CDR1 and CDR2: SGHRS, YFSETQ. The junction had 4 bases not matched to a gene; V was cut back by 0 bases and J by 3 bases. TCRdb passed the 5' RACE reads through MiXCR, listing each CDR3 protein once. The table records hundreds of thousands of distinct CDR3 sequences, roughly 12% of them present only once. This clonotype was seen a few times. This specimen was PBMCs, taken on the day of the first yellow fever vaccination. V gene TRBV5-1 combines with J gene TRBJ2-3; 7 bases are shared with TRBD2. The sequence was collected from a man between 18 and 29 years old who received the YFV17D yellow fever vaccine. The CDR3 sequence: CASSLERGPTDTQYF. For the CDR3, the DNA is TGCGCCAGCAGCTTGGAGCGGGGTCCGACAGATACGCAGTATTTT.